This T cell receptor (beta chain) derives from a study of blood T cell repertoires in COVID-19. The CDR3 runs to 19 residues. From germline, CDR1 is MNHEY and CDR2 SMNVEV (reference sequence). The J segment lost 0 bases and the V segment lost 5 bases, leaving 14 bases of the junction unmatched. Study processing details: Reference gene primer amplification gave estimated nucleated cell counts. Data came from immunoSEQ multiplex PCR; TCRdb stores just in-frame clones and leaves some out. That table is the source of V, J and clone size, and D and trimming were worked out from the DNA. The sample contains 200,000 to 250,000 clones, approximately 79% of which appear only once.

V and J are TRBV27 and TRBJ1-5, with TRBD1 matching 9 bases. The sample comprised peripheral blood. This receptor was taken from a human donor in a cohort sampled during active COVID-19. The CDR3 is CASSQLPRDRDYSNQPQHF. The CDR3 DNA reads as TGTGCCAGCAGTCAGCTTCCCCGGGACAGGGATTATAGCAATCAGCCCCAGCATTTT.